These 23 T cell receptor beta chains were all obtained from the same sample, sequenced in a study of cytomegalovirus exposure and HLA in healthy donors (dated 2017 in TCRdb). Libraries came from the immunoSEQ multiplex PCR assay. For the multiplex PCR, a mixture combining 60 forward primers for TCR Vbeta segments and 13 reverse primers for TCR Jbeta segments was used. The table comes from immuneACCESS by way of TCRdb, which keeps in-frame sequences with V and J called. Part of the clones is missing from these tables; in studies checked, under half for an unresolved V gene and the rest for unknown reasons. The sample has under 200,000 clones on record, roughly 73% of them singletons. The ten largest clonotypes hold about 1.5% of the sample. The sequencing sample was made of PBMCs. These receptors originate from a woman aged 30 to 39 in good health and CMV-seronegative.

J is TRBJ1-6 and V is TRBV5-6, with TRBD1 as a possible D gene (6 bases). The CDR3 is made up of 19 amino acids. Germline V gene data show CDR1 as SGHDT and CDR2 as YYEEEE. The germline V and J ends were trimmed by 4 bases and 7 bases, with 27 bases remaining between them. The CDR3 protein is CASSPKFLQGQAGNSPLHF. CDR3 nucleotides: TGTGCCAGCAGCCCTAAGTTCTTACAGGGCCAAGCGGGGAATTCACCCCTCCACTTT.

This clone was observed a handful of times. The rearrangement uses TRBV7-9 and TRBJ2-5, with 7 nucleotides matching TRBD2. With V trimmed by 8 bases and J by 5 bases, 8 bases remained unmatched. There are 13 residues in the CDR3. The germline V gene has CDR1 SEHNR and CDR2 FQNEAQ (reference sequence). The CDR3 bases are TGTGCCAGCTGGGAGGGTAGCAAGGAGACCCAGTACTTC. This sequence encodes CASWEGSKETQYF. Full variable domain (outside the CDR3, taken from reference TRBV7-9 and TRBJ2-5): DTGVSQNPRHKITKRGQNVTFRCDPISEHNRLYWYRQTLGQGPEFLTYFQNEAQLEKSRLLSDRFSAERPKGSFSTLEIQRTEQGDSAMYLCASWEGSKETQYFGPGTRLLVL.

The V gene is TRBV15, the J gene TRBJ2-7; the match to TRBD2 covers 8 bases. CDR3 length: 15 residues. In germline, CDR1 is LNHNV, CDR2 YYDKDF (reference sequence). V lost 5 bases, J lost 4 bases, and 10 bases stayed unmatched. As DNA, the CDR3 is TGTGCCACCAGCCCCAGCGGGGGCATAGTTTACGAGCAGTACTTC. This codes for CATSPSGGIVYEQYF.

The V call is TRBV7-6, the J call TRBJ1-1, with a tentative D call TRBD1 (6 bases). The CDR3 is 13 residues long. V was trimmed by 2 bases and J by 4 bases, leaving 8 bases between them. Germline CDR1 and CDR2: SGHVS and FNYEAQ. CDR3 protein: CASSLLQGTEAFF. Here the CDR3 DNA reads TGTGCCAGCAGCTTACTACAGGGCACTGAAGCTTTCTTT.

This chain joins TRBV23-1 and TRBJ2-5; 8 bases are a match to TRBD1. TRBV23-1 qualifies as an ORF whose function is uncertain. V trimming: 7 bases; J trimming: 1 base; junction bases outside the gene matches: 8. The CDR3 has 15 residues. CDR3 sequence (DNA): TGCGCCAGCACCAAAAGCAGGGGGCGCCAAGAGACCCAGTACTTC. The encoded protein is CASTKSRGRQETQYF.

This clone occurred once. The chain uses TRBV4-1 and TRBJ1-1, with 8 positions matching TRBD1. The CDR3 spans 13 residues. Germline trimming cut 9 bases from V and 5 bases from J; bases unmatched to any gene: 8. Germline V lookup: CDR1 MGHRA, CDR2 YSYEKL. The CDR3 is CASCQGARTEAFF. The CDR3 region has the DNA TGCGCCAGTTGCCAGGGGGCGAGGACTGAAGCTTTCTTT.

The CDR3 protein is CASSLLQPGGAGEQFF. CDR3 DNA: TGTGCCAGCAGTTTACTCCAACCTGGCGGGGCCGGGGAGCAGTTCTTC. The chain recombines TRBV27 with TRBJ2-1, with D tentatively TRBD2 (6 bases). V was cut by 2 bases and J by 10 bases, with 21 bases left in between. Germline-derived CDR1 and CDR2 are MNHEY and SMNVEV (reference sequence). The CDR3 is 16 residues long.

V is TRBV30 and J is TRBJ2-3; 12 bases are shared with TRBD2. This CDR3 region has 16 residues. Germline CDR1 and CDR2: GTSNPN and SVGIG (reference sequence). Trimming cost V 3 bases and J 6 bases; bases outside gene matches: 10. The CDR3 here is CAWSLYTSGGLDTQYF. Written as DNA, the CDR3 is TGTGCCTGGAGCCTTTATACTAGCGGGGGGCTGGATACGCAGTATTTT.

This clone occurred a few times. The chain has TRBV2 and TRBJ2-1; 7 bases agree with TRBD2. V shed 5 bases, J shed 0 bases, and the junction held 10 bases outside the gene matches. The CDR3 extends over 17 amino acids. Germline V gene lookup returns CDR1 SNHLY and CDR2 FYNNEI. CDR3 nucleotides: TGTGCCAGCAGTCCTGGGGGGGGGAGACTCTCCTACAATGAGCAGTTCTTC. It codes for CASSPGGGRLSYNEQFF.

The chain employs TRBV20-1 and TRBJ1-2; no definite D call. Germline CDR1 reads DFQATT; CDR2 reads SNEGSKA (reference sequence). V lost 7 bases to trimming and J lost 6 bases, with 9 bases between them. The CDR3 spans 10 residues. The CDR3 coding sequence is TGCAGTGAACTCTCAAATGGCTACACCTTC. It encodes CSELSNGYTF.

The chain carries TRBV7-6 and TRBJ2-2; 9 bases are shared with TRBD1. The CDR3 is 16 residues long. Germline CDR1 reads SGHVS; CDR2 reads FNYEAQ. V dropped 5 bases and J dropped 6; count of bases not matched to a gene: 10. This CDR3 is CASSRPPGQGPGELFF. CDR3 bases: TGTGCCAGCAGCCGCCCTCCGGGACAGGGCCCCGGGGAGCTGTTTTTT.

In nucleotides, the CDR3 is TGTGCCAGCAGCGCTGACAGCACTGAAGCTTTCTTT. It specifies CASSADSTEAFF. The chain employs TRBV2 and TRBJ1-1; weak D call: TRBD1 (5 bases). This CDR3 has 12 amino acids. CDR1 SNHLY and CDR2 FYNNEI come from the germline V gene. Trimming took off 6 bases at V and 4 bases at J, with 9 bases between the two ends.

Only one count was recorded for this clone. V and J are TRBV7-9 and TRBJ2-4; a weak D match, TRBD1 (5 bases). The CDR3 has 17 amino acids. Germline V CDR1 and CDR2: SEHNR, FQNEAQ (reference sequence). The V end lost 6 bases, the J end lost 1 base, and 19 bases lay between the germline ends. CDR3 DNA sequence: TGTGCCAGCAGTAGCCCCGACAGTCGGATCGCCAAAAACATTCAGTACTTC. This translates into CASSSPDSRIAKNIQYF.

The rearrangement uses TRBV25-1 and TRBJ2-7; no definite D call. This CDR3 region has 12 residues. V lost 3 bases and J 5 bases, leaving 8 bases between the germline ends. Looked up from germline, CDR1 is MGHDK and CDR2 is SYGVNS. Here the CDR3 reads CASSDSANEQYF. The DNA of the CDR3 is TGTGCCAGCAGTGACAGCGCTAACGAGCAGTACTTC.

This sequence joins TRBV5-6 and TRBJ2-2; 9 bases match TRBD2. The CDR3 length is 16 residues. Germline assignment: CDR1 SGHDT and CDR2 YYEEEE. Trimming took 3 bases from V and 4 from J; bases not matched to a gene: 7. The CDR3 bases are TGTGCCAGCAGCTGGCGACTAGCGGAAGGCACCGGGGAGCTGTTTTTT. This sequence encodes CASSWRLAEGTGELFF.

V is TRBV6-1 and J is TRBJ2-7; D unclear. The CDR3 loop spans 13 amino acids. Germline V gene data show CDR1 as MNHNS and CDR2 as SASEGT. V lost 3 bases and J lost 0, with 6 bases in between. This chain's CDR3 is CASSDRVSYEQYF. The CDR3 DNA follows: TGTGCCAGCAGTGATCGGGTCTCCTACGAGCAGTACTTC.

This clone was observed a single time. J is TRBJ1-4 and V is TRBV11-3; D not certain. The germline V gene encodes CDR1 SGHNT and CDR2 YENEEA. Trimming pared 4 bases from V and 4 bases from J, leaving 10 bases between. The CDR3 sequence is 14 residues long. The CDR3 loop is CASSSGLINEKLFF. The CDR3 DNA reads TGTGCCAGCAGCTCCGGACTGATTAATGAAAAACTGTTTTTT.

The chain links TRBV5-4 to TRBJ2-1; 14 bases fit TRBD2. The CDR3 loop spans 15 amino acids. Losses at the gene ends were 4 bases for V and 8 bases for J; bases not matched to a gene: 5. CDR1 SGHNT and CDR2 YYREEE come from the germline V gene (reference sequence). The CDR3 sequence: CASSTGTSGGYEQFF. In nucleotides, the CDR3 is TGTGCCAGCAGCACTGGGACTAGCGGGGGCTATGAGCAGTTCTTC.

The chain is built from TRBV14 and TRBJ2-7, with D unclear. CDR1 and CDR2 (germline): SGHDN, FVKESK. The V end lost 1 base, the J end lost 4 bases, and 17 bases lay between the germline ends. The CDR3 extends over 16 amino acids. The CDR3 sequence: CASSQVLGPLGYEQYF. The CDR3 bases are TGTGCCAGCAGCCAAGTTCTGGGCCCCCTTGGTTACGAGCAGTACTTC.

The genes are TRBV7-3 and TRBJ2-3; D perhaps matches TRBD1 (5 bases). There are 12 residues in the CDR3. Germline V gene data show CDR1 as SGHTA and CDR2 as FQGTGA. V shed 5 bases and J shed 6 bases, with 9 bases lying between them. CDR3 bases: TGTGCCAGCAGCCAATACAGGGATACGCAGTATTTT. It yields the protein CASSQYRDTQYF. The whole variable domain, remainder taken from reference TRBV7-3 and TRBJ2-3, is GAGVSQTPSNKVTEKGKYVELRCDPISGHTALYWYRQSLGQGPEFLIYFQGTGAADDSGLPNDRFFAVRPEGSVSTLKIQRTERGDSAVYLCASSQYRDTQYFGPGTRLTVL.

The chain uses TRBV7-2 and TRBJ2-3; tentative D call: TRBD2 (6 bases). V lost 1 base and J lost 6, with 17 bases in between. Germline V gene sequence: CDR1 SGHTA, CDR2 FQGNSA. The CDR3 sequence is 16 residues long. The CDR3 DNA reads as TGTGCCAGCAGCTTAGAGGCCCCTGGGGGGACCGATACGCAGTATTTT. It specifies CASSLEAPGGTDTQYF.

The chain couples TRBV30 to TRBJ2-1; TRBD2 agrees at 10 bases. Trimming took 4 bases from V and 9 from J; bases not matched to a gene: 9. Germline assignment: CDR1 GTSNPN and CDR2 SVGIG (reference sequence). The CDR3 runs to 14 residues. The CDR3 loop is CAWISAGGRGEQFF. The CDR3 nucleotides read TGTGCCTGGATTTCAGCGGGGGGGCGAGGTGAGCAGTTCTTC. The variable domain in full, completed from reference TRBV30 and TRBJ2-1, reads SQTIHQWPATLVQPVGSPLSLECTVEGTSNPNLYWYRQAAGRGLQLLFYSVGIGQISSEVPQNLSASRPQDRQFILSSKKLLLSDSGFYLCAWISAGGRGEQFFGPGTRLTVL.

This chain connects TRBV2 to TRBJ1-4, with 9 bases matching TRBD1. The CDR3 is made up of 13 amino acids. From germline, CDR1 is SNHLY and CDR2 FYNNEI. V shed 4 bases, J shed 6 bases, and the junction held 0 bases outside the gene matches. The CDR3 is CASSGTGDEKLFF. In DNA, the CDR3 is TGTGCCAGCAGTGGGACAGGGGATGAAAAACTGTTTTTT. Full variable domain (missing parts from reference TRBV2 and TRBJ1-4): EPEVTQTPSHQVTQMGQEVILRCVPISNHLYFYWYRQILGQKVEFLVSFYNNEISEKSEIFDDQFSVERPDGSNFTLKIRSTKLEDSAMYFCASSGTGDEKLFFGSGTQLSVL.